The source of this T cell receptor beta chain is a study of blood T cell repertoires in COVID-19. Turning to the study itself: From T cells, B-cell-depleted T cells, or PBMCs came the material, which was cDNA or gDNA.

V lost 5 bases to trimming and J lost 4 bases; unmatched junction nucleotides: 17. This CDR3 is 18 amino acids long. Germline V CDR1 and CDR2: MNHEY, SMNVEV (reference sequence). The repertoire was sequenced with immunoSEQ multiplex PCR; TCRdb's copy has only in-frame clones and lacks some. The data hold tens of thousands of clones, with around 92% observed a single time. A single count supports this clone. Material: peripheral blood. The genes are TRBV27 and TRBJ2-3, with 8 bases identical to TRBD2. The source of this sequence is an older woman with active COVID-19. The CDR3, as DNA: TGTGCCAGCAGTCCTAGGCCGAGCGGGGGTCGTAGTGCAGATACGCAGTATTTT. It yields the protein CASSPRPSGGRSADTQYF.